This T cell receptor (beta chain) was retrieved from a study of neoadjuvant nivolumab and ipilimumab in lung cancer. V dropped 3 bases and J dropped 2 bases, with 12 bases sitting between them. The V gene's germline CDR1 is SGHDT and CDR2 YYEEEE. The CDR3 extends over 14 amino acids. Using immunoSEQ multiplex PCR, the repertoire was profiled, and TCRdb retains in-frame clones only, with some absent. This sample has over 5,500 clones, with 76% found just once. V is TRBV5-6 and J is TRBJ2-7, with D maybe TRBD2 (5 bases). The specimen was tumor tissue, collected after neoadjuvant nivolumab, alone or with ipilimumab, at or shortly before surgery. This sequence originates from an adult with non-small cell lung cancer. CDR3 coding DNA: TGTGCCAGCAGCTCCGAGCGGCCCCCCTACGAGCAGTACTTC. It translates to CASSSERPPYEQYF.